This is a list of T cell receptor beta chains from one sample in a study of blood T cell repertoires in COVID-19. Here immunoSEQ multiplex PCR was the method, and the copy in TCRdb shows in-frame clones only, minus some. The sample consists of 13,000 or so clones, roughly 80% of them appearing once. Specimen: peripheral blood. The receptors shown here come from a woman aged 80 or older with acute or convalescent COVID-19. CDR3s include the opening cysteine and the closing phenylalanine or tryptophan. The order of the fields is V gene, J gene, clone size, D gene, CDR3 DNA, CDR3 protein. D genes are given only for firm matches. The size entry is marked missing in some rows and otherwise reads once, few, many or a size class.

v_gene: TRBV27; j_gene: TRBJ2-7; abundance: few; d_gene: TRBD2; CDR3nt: TGTGCCAGTTACCCAAGCGGGGGGGCAGTCGAGCAGTACTTC; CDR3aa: CASYPSGGAVEQYF
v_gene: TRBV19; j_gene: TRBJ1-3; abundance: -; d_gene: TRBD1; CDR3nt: TGTGCCAGTAGTGCACAGGGGGTTTCAGGAAACACCATATATTTT; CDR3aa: CASSAQGVSGNTIYF
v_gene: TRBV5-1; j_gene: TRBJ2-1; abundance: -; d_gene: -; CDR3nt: TGCGCCAGCAGCTTGGGACAGATGAATGAGCAGTTCTTC; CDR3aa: CASSLGQMNEQFF
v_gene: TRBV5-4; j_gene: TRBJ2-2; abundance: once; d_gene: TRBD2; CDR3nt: TGTGCCAGCAGCTTGTGGACTAGCGGGTACACCGGGGAGCTGTTTTTT; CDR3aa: CASSLWTSGYTGELFF
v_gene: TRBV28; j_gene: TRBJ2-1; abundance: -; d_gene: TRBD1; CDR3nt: TGTGCCAGCAGTTTAAGACAGGGGACCTCGGAGCAGTTCTTC; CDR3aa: CASSLRQGTSEQFF
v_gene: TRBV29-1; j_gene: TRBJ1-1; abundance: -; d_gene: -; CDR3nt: TGCAGCGCGCGGGAGTTCCAAGCTTTCTTT; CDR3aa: CSAREFQAFF
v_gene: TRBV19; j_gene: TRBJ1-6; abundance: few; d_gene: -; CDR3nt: TGTGCCAGTAGGTCTGGGACGACAGGACAGAGCCTCCACTTT; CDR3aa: CASRSGTTGQSLHF
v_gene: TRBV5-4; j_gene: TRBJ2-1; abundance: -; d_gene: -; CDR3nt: TGTGCCAGCAGCTTGCCTCGGGAATCCTACAATGAGCAGTTCTTC; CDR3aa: CASSLPRESYNEQFF
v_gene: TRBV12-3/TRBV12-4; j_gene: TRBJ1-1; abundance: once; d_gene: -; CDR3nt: TGTGCCAGCAGTTTTAGTCGGAGCGCTGAAGCTTTCTTT; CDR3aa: CASSFSRSAEAFF
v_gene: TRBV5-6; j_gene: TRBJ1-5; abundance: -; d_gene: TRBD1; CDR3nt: TGTGCCAGCAGCTTGTACAGGGGGTCTAGCAATCAGCCCCAGCATTTT; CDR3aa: CASSLYRGSSNQPQHF
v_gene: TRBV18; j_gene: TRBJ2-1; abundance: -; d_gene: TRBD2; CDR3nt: TGTGCCAGCTCCCGACTAGCGGGGTCTTCCTACAATGAGCAGTTCTTC; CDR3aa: CASSRLAGSSYNEQFF
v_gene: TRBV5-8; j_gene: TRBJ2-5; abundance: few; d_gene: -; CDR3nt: TGTGCCAGCAGCTTGGGCAGGGGCTTTGTGGAGACCCAGTACTTC; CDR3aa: CASSLGRGFVETQYF
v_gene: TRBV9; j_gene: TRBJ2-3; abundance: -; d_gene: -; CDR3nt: TGTGCCAGCAGCGTAGGTTTGTTGGGAGCGGCCACAGATACGCAGTATTTT; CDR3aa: CASSVGLLGAATDTQYF
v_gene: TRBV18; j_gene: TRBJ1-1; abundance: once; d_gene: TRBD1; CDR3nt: TGTGCCAGCTCACGGAGGACAGGGTCTCTCCAGAACACTGAAGCTTTCTTT; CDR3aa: CASSRRTGSLQNTEAFF
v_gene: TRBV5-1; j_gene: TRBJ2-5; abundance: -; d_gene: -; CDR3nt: TGCGCCAGCAGCCTGGGTTTAGTTCAATTGGAGACCCAGTACTTC; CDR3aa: CASSLGLVQLETQYF
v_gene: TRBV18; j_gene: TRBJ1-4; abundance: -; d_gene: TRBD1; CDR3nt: TGTGCCAGCTCACCACTAAACCGACAGGGAGGCGAAAAACTGTTTTTT; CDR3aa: CASSPLNRQGGEKLFF
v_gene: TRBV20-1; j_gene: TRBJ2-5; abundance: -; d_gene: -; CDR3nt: TGCAGTGCTATATCAGAGACCCAGTACTTC; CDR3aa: CSAISETQYF
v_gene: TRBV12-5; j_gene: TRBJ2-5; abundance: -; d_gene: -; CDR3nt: TGTGCTAGTGGTTTGGCCTCGGGACTCAAGGTGGGCGAGACCCAGTACTTC; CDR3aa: CASGLASGLKVGETQYF
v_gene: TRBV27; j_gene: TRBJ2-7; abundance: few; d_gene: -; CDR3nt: TGTGCCAGCAGTTATACAGGGTTCGAGCAGTACTTC; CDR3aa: CASSYTGFEQYF
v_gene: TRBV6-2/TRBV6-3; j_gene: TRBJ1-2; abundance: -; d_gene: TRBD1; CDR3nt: TGTGCCAGCAGTCCCGGGACAGGGAGTCTCTATGGCTACACCTTC; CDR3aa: CASSPGTGSLYGYTF
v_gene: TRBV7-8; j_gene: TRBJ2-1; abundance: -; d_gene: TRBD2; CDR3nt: TGTGCCAGCAGCACCGTCGCGGGGGGGCCCTACAATGAGCAGTTCTTC; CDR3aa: CASSTVAGGPYNEQFF
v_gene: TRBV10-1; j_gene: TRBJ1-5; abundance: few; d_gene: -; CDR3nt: TGCGCCAGCGGTCTGATCGGGATGAATAGCAATCAGCCCCAGCATTTT; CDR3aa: CASGLIGMNSNQPQHF
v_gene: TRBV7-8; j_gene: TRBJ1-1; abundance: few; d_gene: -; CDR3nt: TGTGCCAGCAGCTTAGCTGTTCAATCCACTGAAGCTTTCTTT; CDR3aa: CASSLAVQSTEAFF
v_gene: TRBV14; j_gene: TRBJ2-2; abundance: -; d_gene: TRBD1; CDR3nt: TGTGCCAGCAGCCCTGCTGACAGGGCGATCGGGGAGCTGTTTTTT; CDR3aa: CASSPADRAIGELFF
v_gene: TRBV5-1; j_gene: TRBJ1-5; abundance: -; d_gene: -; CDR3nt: TGCGCCAGCAGCTTGACAGGGCCGGGGCAGCCCCAGCATTTT; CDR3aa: CASSLTGPGQPQHF
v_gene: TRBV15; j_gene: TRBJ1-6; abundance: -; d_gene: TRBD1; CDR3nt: TGTGCCACCAGCAGAGATCCAGGGGGAAATTCACCCCTCCACTTT; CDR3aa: CATSRDPGGNSPLHF
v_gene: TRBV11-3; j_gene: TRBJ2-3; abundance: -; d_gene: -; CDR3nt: TGTGCCAGCAGCCAGGGGCCTTCAGATACGCAGTATTTT; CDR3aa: CASSQGPSDTQYF
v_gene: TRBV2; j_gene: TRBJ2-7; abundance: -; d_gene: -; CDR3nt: TGTGCCAGCAAAATTGGGGCCAGGGAGCAGTACTTC; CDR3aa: CASKIGAREQYF
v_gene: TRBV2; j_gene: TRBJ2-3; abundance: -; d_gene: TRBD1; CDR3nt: TGTGCCAGCAGGGGGACAGGGAGCACAGATACGCAGTATTTT; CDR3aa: CASRGTGSTDTQYF
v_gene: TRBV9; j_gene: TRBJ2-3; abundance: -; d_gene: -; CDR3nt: TGTGCCAGCAGCGGTCAGACAGATACGCAGTATTTT; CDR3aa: CASSGQTDTQYF
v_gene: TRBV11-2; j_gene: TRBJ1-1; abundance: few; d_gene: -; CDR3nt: TGTGCCAGCAGTACACAGGAAAAAAACACTGAAGCTTTCTTT; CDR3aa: CASSTQEKNTEAFF
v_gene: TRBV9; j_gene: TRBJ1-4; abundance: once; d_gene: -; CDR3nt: TGTGCCAGCAGCGTAGGGACAGTTTCTAATGAAAAACTGTTTTTT; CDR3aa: CASSVGTVSNEKLFF
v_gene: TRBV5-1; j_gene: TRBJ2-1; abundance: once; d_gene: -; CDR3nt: TGCGCCAGCAGCCTCGGCGGGACTTCCGCGGGGAATGAGCAGTTCTTC; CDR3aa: CASSLGGTSAGNEQFF
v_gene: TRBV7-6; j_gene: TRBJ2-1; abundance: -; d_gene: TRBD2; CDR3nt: TGTGCCAGCAGTTTGAGCGGGGGGGCCCGGAATGAGCAGTTCTTC; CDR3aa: CASSLSGGARNEQFF
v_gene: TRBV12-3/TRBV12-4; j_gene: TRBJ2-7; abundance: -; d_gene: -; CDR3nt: TGTGCCAGCAGCACCCGGACAGCGGGGGAGCAGTACTTC; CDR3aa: CASSTRTAGEQYF
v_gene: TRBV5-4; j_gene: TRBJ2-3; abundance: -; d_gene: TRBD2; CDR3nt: TGTGCCAGCAGCTTGCCGCGGGGGGCTAGCACAGATACGCAGTATTTT; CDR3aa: CASSLPRGASTDTQYF
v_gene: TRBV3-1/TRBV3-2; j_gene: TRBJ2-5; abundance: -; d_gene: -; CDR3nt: TGTGCCAGCAGCCAAGATGGGGGGGCGATTCAAGAGACCCAGTACTTC; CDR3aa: CASSQDGGAIQETQYF
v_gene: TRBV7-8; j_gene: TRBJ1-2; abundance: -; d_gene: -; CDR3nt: TGTGCCAGCAGCCCCCAACTGGTTTATGGCTACACCTTC; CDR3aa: CASSPQLVYGYTF
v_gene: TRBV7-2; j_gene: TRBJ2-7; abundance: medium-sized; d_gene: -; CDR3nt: TGTGCCAGCAGACCCACAGGGATGAGCTCCTACGAGCAGTACTTC; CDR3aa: CASRPTGMSSYEQYF
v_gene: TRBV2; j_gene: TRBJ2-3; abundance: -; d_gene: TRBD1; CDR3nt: TGTGCCAGCAGCCTCGGACAGGGTGTACCAGATACGCAGTATTTT; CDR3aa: CASSLGQGVPDTQYF
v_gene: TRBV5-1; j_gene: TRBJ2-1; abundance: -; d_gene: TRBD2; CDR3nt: TGCGCCAGCAGCACAGGGACTAGCGGATACTCCTACAATGAGCAGTTCTTC; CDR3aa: CASSTGTSGYSYNEQFF
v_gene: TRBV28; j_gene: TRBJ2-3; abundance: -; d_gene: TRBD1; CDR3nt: TGTGCCAGCGGAAGACAGGGGACAGATACGCAGTATTTT; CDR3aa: CASGRQGTDTQYF